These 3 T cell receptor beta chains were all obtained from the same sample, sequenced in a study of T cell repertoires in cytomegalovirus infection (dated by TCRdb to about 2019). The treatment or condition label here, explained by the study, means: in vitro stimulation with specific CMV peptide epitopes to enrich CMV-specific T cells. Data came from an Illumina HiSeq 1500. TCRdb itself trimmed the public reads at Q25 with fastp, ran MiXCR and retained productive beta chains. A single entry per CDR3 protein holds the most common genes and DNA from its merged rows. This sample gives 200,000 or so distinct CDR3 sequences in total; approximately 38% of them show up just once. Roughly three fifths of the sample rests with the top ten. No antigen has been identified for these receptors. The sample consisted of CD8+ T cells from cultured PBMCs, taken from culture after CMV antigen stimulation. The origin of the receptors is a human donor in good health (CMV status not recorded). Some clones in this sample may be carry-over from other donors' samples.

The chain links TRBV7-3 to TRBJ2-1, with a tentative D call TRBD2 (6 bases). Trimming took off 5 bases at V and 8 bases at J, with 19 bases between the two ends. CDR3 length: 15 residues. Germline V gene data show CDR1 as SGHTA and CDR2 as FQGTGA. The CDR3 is CASSTLGPPGDEQFF. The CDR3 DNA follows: TGTGCCAGCAGCACTCTGGGACCCCCGGGAGATGAGCAGTTCTTC.

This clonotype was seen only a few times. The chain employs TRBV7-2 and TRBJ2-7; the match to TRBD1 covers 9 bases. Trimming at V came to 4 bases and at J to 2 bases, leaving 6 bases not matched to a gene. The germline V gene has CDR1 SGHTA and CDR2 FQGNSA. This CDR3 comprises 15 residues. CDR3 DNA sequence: TGTGCCAGCAGCTACCGGGACAGGGAAACCTACGAGCAGTACTTC. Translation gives CASSYRDRETYEQYF.

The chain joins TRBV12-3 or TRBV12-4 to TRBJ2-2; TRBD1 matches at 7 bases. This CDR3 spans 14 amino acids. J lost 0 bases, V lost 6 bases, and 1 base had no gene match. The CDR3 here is CASRQGPNTGELFF. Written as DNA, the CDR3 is TGTGCCAGCAGACAGGGGCCGAACACCGGGGAGCTGTTTTTT.